The source of this T cell receptor beta chain is a study of T cell changes during pregnancy in multiple sclerosis. CDR1 and CDR2 (germline): LNHDA, SQIVND (reference sequence). CDR3 length: 14 residues. V dropped 7 bases and J dropped 1 base, with 11 bases sitting between them. TCRdb keeps only in-frame clones here, not all; method: immunoSEQ multiplex PCR. The sample yields 37,000 or so clones, 85% to 95% seen once. The specimen comprised CD4+ T cells from peripheral blood mononuclear cells, sampled in the second trimester of pregnancy. The clonotype originates from a female donor with multiple sclerosis, enrolled in a pregnancy study. The V gene is TRBV19, the J gene TRBJ1-5, with D uncertain. The CDR3 nucleotides are TGTGCCAGTACTCCTAGAGGCAGCAATCAGCCCCAGCATTTT. Translated, it gives CASTPRGSNQPQHF. The variable domain in full, completed from reference TRBV19 and TRBJ1-5, reads DGGITQSPKYLFRKEGQNVTLSCEQNLNHDAMYWYRQDPGQGLRLIYYSQIVNDFQKGDIAEGYSVSREKKESFPLTVTSAQKNPTAFYLCASTPRGSNQPQHFGDGTRLSIL.